This T cell receptor (beta chain) is drawn from a study of ipilimumab plus nivolumab after autologous stem cell transplantation. Overall study context: The DLBCL cohort had primary refractory and relapsed disease, with 18-month progression-free survival of about 82% and 31%.

Ipilimumab, 1 mg/kg, started 14 to 28 days after autologous transplant. This CDR3 spans 10 amino acids. V lost 5 bases and J 4 bases, leaving 3 bases between the germline ends. Germline CDR1 and CDR2: DFQATT and SNEGSKA (reference sequence). Sequencing used immunoSEQ multiplex PCR; TCRdb keeps in-frame clones, though not all of them. The sample gives 9,500 to 15,000 clones, about 70% of which show up once; roughly 31% is in the top ten. Sample: PBMCs, taken in a trial of ipilimumab plus nivolumab as post-transplant consolidation. The TCR comes from a male donor with diffuse large B-cell lymphoma. The chain joins TRBV20-1 to TRBJ2-1; no reliable D call. CDR3 sequence (DNA): TGCAGTGCTGAATACAATGAGCAGTTCTTC. Protein sequence: CSAEYNEQFF.